A selection of T cell receptor beta chains follows, all from one sample in a study of vaccination and CD4 T cells after COVID-19. Each CDR3 protein is one row after TCRdb ran MiXCR on the PCR reads. The top ten clones hold 13% to 15% of a sample with fewer than 25,000 distinct CDR3 sequences, around 41% of them seen once. For these receptors, no antigen is known. The material sequenced was cultured CD4+ T cells from blood. These receptors all stem from a human donor with COVID-19. Both conserved end residues are part of each CDR3. Each record gives: CDR3 length, J gene, V gene, D gene, clone size, CDR3 protein, CDR3 DNA. The D gene is left open where the match is weak. Size values are once, few and many counts, or a class for expanded clones, and some rows have none.

len: 12; j_gene: TRBJ2-5; v_gene: TRBV20-1; d_gene: TRBD1; abundance: -; CDR3aa: CSTRTGGETQYF; CDR3nt: TGCAGTACCAGGACAGGCGGCGAGACCCAGTACTTC
len: 12; j_gene: TRBJ2-7; v_gene: TRBV5-1; d_gene: -; abundance: -; CDR3aa: CASSNTGNEQYF; CDR3nt: TGCGCCAGCAGCAACACAGGGAACGAGCAGTACTTC
len: 13; j_gene: TRBJ1-6; v_gene: TRBV11-3; d_gene: -; abundance: -; CDR3aa: CASSLGKNSPLHF; CDR3nt: TGTGCCAGCAGCTTAGGAAAGAATTCACCCCTCCACTTT
len: 14; j_gene: TRBJ1-1; v_gene: TRBV7-2; d_gene: TRBD1; abundance: few; CDR3aa: CASSRQTGNPEAFF; CDR3nt: TGTGCCAGCAGCCGACAGACAGGGAACCCTGAAGCTTTCTTT
len: 15; j_gene: TRBJ2-2; v_gene: TRBV7-7; d_gene: -; abundance: -; CDR3aa: CASSSSGGYTGELFF; CDR3nt: TGTGCTAGCAGCTCATCGGGCGGTTACACCGGGGAGCTGTTTTTT
len: 16; j_gene: TRBJ1-6; v_gene: TRBV27; d_gene: -; abundance: few; CDR3aa: CASSSRSTSYNSPLHF; CDR3nt: TGTGCCAGCAGTTCCCGTTCTACCTCCTATAATTCACCCCTCCACTTT
len: 14; j_gene: TRBJ1-1; v_gene: TRBV6-2/TRBV6-3; d_gene: -; abundance: -; CDR3aa: CASSQQGNSFGAFF; CDR3nt: TGTGCCAGCAGTCAACAGGGAAACTCATTCGGGGCTTTCTTT
len: 15; j_gene: TRBJ2-1; v_gene: TRBV20-1; d_gene: TRBD1; abundance: -; CDR3aa: CSAYTGTGGFNEQFF; CDR3nt: TGCAGTGCGTATACCGGGACAGGGGGCTTCAATGAGCAGTTCTTC
len: 14; j_gene: TRBJ2-4; v_gene: TRBV6-1; d_gene: TRBD2; abundance: -; CDR3aa: CASKPSGGGDIQYF; CDR3nt: TGTGCCAGCAAACCTAGCGGGGGGGGAGACATTCAGTACTTC
len: 15; j_gene: TRBJ1-6; v_gene: TRBV7-9; d_gene: TRBD1; abundance: -; CDR3aa: CASSINRGRNSPLHF; CDR3nt: TGTGCCAGCAGCATTAACAGGGGGCGCAATTCACCCCTCCACTTT
len: 14; j_gene: TRBJ2-5; v_gene: TRBV20-1; d_gene: TRBD2; abundance: -; CDR3aa: CSARPAGGPETQYF; CDR3nt: TGCAGTGCTAGACCAGCGGGGGGGCCGGAGACCCAGTACTTC
len: 11; j_gene: TRBJ1-5; v_gene: TRBV5-4; d_gene: -; abundance: -; CDR3aa: CASSFNRDQHF; CDR3nt: TGTGCCAGCAGCTTTAACCGGGACCAGCATTTT
len: 16; j_gene: TRBJ2-1; v_gene: TRBV4-3; d_gene: -; abundance: -; CDR3aa: CASSHEVMQGGNEQFF; CDR3nt: TGCGCCAGCAGCCATGAAGTGATGCAGGGGGGCAATGAGCAGTTCTTC
len: 18; j_gene: TRBJ2-3; v_gene: TRBV11-2; d_gene: TRBD2; abundance: -; CDR3aa: CASSLVHIAGATTDTQYF; CDR3nt: TGTGCCAGCAGCTTAGTGCATATAGCGGGGGCCACCACAGATACGCAGTATTTT
len: 17; j_gene: TRBJ2-2; v_gene: TRBV4-1; d_gene: TRBD2; abundance: -; CDR3aa: CASSQDLGGRRTGELFF; CDR3nt: TGCGCCAGCAGCCAAGATCTCGGCGGGAGAAGAACCGGGGAGCTGTTTTTT
len: 16; j_gene: TRBJ1-1; v_gene: TRBV7-3; d_gene: TRBD1; abundance: -; CDR3aa: CASSPGMTGLGTEAFF; CDR3nt: TGTGCCAGCAGCCCCGGGATGACAGGGTTGGGCACTGAAGCTTTCTTT
len: 17; j_gene: TRBJ1-2; v_gene: TRBV6-5; d_gene: TRBD1; abundance: few; CDR3aa: CASSYSDRPDRVYGYTF; CDR3nt: TGTGCCAGCAGTTACTCCGACCGCCCGGACAGGGTTTACGGCTACACCTTC
len: 13; j_gene: TRBJ2-3; v_gene: TRBV27; d_gene: TRBD1; abundance: -; CDR3aa: CASRGQGTDTQYF; CDR3nt: TGTGCCAGCAGGGGACAGGGTACAGATACGCAGTATTTT
len: 16; j_gene: TRBJ2-7; v_gene: TRBV5-1; d_gene: TRBD1; abundance: -; CDR3aa: CASSRPGQGASYEQYF; CDR3nt: TGCGCCAGCAGCCGGCCGGGACAGGGGGCCAGCTACGAGCAGTACTTC
len: 15; j_gene: TRBJ2-7; v_gene: TRBV11-2; d_gene: -; abundance: few; CDR3aa: CASIGGSRAGHEQYF; CDR3nt: TGTGCCAGCATCGGGGGTTCCCGGGCAGGCCACGAGCAGTACTTC
len: 14; j_gene: TRBJ1-1; v_gene: TRBV20-1; d_gene: -; abundance: -; CDR3aa: CSARILGGDTEAFF; CDR3nt: TGCAGTGCTAGAATTTTGGGCGGGGACACTGAAGCTTTCTTT
len: 16; j_gene: TRBJ1-2; v_gene: TRBV30; d_gene: TRBD1; abundance: few; CDR3aa: CAWSSGTGVNNYGYTF; CDR3nt: TGTGCCTGGAGTTCAGGGACAGGGGTAAATAACTATGGCTACACCTTC
len: 13; j_gene: TRBJ2-2; v_gene: TRBV29-1; d_gene: -; abundance: few; CDR3aa: CSVDGGYTGELFF; CDR3nt: TGCAGCGTTGATGGAGGTTACACCGGGGAGCTGTTTTTT
len: 13; j_gene: TRBJ1-2; v_gene: TRBV6-1; d_gene: -; abundance: -; CDR3aa: CASSITGNYGYTF; CDR3nt: TGTGCCAGCAGCATAACAGGGAACTATGGCTACACCTTC
len: 16; j_gene: TRBJ2-3; v_gene: TRBV18; d_gene: -; abundance: -; CDR3aa: CASSPPRTSLADTQYF; CDR3nt: TGTGCCAGCTCACCACCCCGGACCTCCTTGGCAGATACGCAGTATTTT
len: 18; j_gene: TRBJ1-2; v_gene: TRBV6-2/TRBV6-3; d_gene: TRBD1; abundance: few; CDR3aa: CASSLGGTGVRPNYGYTF; CDR3nt: TGTGCCAGCAGCCTCGGGGGGACAGGGGTGCGGCCTAACTATGGCTACACCTTC
len: 16; j_gene: TRBJ2-3; v_gene: TRBV2; d_gene: -; abundance: -; CDR3aa: CASSWQGFGTADTQYF; CDR3nt: TGTGCCAGCAGCTGGCAGGGATTCGGCACTGCAGATACGCAGTATTTT
len: 16; j_gene: TRBJ1-6; v_gene: TRBV6-5; d_gene: -; abundance: -; CDR3aa: CASSYGGTMSNSPLHF; CDR3nt: TGTGCCAGCAGTTACGGGGGGACTATGAGTAATTCACCCCTCCACTTT
len: 15; j_gene: TRBJ2-5; v_gene: TRBV30; d_gene: TRBD2; abundance: -; CDR3aa: CAWSVSRRGGETQYF; CDR3nt: TGTGCCTGGAGTGTATCTCGGCGGGGGGGGGAGACCCAGTACTTC
len: 13; j_gene: TRBJ1-6; v_gene: TRBV11-3; d_gene: -; abundance: few; CDR3aa: CASSLSPDSPLHF; CDR3nt: TGTGCCAGCAGCTTATCCCCAGATTCACCCCTCCACTTT
len: 13; j_gene: TRBJ2-7; v_gene: TRBV21-1; d_gene: -; abundance: -; CDR3aa: CASQHTGSYEQYF; CDR3nt: TGTGCCAGCCAGCACACAGGCTCCTACGAGCAGTACTTC
len: 13; j_gene: TRBJ1-1; v_gene: TRBV6-5; d_gene: -; abundance: few; CDR3aa: CASSWTANTEAFF; CDR3nt: TGTGCCAGCAGTTGGACCGCGAACACTGAAGCTTTCTTT
len: 15; j_gene: TRBJ2-2; v_gene: TRBV7-2; d_gene: -; abundance: -; CDR3aa: CASSAPGPNTGELFF; CDR3nt: TGTGCCAGCAGCGCACCGGGGCCCAACACCGGGGAGCTGTTTTTT
len: 18; j_gene: TRBJ1-6; v_gene: TRBV6-1; d_gene: TRBD1; abundance: few; CDR3aa: CASSRGGTGGIIGSPLHF; CDR3nt: TGTGCCAGCAGCCGGGGGGGGACAGGGGGCATTATCGGATCACCCCTCCACTTT
len: 14; j_gene: TRBJ1-2; v_gene: TRBV20-1; d_gene: -; abundance: few; CDR3aa: CSARDPGRVNGYTF; CDR3nt: TGCAGTGCTAGAGACCCGGGGAGGGTAAATGGCTACACCTTC
len: 17; j_gene: TRBJ2-5; v_gene: TRBV18; d_gene: TRBD2; abundance: -; CDR3aa: CASSPLPAGGPQETQYF; CDR3nt: TGTGCCAGCTCACCACTTCCGGCGGGGGGTCCACAAGAGACCCAGTACTTC
len: 12; j_gene: TRBJ1-2; v_gene: TRBV7-9; d_gene: -; abundance: -; CDR3aa: CASNEGLYGYTF; CDR3nt: TGTGCCAGCAACGAGGGGCTCTATGGCTACACCTTC
len: 14; j_gene: TRBJ1-2; v_gene: TRBV30; d_gene: TRBD1; abundance: -; CDR3aa: CAWLRGQGNYGYTF; CDR3nt: TGTGCCTGGTTGAGAGGACAGGGGAACTATGGCTACACCTTC
len: 13; j_gene: TRBJ2-4; v_gene: TRBV7-6; d_gene: TRBD1; abundance: once; CDR3aa: CASSLRQGSIQYF; CDR3nt: TGTGCCAGCAGCTTAAGACAGGGGAGCATTCAGTACTTC
len: 16; j_gene: TRBJ2-1; v_gene: TRBV6-1; d_gene: TRBD2; abundance: -; CDR3aa: CASSRGTSGGAGEQFF; CDR3nt: TGTGCCAGCAGTAGAGGGACTAGCGGGGGCGCGGGGGAGCAGTTCTTC
len: 15; j_gene: TRBJ2-3; v_gene: TRBV2; d_gene: -; abundance: -; CDR3aa: CASSLPGTSTDTQYF; CDR3nt: TGTGCCAGCAGTCTCCCCGGGACTAGCACAGATACGCAGTATTTT
len: 13; j_gene: TRBJ1-3; v_gene: TRBV5-1; d_gene: -; abundance: -; CDR3aa: CATEEEGGNTIYF; CDR3nt: TGCGCCACCGAGGAGGAAGGTGGAAACACCATATATTTT
len: 13; j_gene: TRBJ1-5; v_gene: TRBV27; d_gene: -; abundance: -; CDR3aa: CASRGGVDQPQHF; CDR3nt: TGTGCCAGCAGGGGGGGTGTGGATCAGCCCCAGCATTTT
len: 15; j_gene: TRBJ1-1; v_gene: TRBV6-5; d_gene: -; abundance: medium-sized; CDR3aa: CASSSTDRRGAEAFF; CDR3nt: TGTGCCAGCAGTTCTACCGACAGGAGGGGAGCTGAAGCTTTCTTT
len: 14; j_gene: TRBJ1-2; v_gene: TRBV28; d_gene: -; abundance: few; CDR3aa: CASRGGTDLYGYTF; CDR3nt: TGTGCCAGCAGGGGAGGAACCGACCTCTATGGCTACACCTTC
len: 12; j_gene: TRBJ2-4; v_gene: TRBV2; d_gene: TRBD1; abundance: -; CDR3aa: CAAGQGRDIQYF; CDR3nt: TGTGCCGCGGGACAGGGAAGGGACATTCAGTACTTC
len: 13; j_gene: TRBJ2-1; v_gene: TRBV6-5; d_gene: -; abundance: few; CDR3aa: CASSYDTYNEQFF; CDR3nt: TGTGCCAGCAGTTACGACACCTACAATGAGCAGTTCTTC
len: 13; j_gene: TRBJ2-4; v_gene: TRBV19; d_gene: -; abundance: -; CDR3aa: CASRSTLLDIQYF; CDR3nt: TGTGCCAGTAGATCCACCCTGTTGGACATTCAGTACTTC
len: 15; j_gene: TRBJ1-6; v_gene: TRBV10-3; d_gene: -; abundance: few; CDR3aa: CAISEAGRENSPLHF; CDR3nt: TGTGCCATCAGTGAGGCTGGGAGGGAAAATTCACCCCTCCACTTT